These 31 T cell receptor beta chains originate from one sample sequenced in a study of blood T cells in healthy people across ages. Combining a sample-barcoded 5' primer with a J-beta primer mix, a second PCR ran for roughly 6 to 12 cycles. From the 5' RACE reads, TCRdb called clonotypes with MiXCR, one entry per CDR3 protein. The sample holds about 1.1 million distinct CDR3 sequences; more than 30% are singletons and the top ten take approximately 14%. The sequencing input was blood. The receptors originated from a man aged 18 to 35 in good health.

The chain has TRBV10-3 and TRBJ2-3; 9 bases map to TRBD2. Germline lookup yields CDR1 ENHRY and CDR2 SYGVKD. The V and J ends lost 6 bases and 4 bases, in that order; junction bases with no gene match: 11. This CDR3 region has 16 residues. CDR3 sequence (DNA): TGTGCCATCAGCGAAGCCGCTAGCGGGGAGGCAGATACGCAGTATTTT. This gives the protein CAISEAASGEADTQYF.

This CDR3 is CASTLTLQGGEKLFF. For the CDR3, the DNA is TGTGCCAGCACCCTTACACTACAGGGAGGTGAAAAACTGTTTTTT. The V and J genes are TRBV6-6 and TRBJ1-4; a weak D match, TRBD1 (6 bases). Trimming stripped 7 bases from V and 7 bases from J, with 19 bases between. This CDR3 comprises 15 residues. The germline V gene has CDR1 MNHNY and CDR2 SVGAGI (reference sequence).

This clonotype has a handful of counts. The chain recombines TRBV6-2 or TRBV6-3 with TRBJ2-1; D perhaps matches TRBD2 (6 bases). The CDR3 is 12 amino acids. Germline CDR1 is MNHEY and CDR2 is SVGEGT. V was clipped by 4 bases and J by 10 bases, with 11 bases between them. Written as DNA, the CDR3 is TGTGCCAGCAGTTCCCCACGGGGGGAGCAGTTCTTC. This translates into CASSSPRGEQFF.

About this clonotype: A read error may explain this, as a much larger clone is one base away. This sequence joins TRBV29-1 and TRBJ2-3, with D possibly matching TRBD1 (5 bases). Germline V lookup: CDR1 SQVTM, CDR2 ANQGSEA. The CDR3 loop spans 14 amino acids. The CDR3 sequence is CRVLTATSTDTQYF. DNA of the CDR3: TGCCGCGTCCTGACAGCTACTAGCACAGATACGCAGTATTTT.

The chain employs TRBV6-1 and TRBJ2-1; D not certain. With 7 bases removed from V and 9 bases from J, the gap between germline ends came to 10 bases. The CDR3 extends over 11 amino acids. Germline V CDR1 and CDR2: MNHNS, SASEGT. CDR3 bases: TGTGCCAGCAAAGGTCAATCTGAGCAGTTCTTC. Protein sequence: CASKGQSEQFF.

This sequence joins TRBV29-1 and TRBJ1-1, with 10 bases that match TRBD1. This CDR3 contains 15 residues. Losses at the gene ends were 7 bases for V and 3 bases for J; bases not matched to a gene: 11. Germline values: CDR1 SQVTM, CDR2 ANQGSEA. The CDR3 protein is CSANHRDRGHTEAFF. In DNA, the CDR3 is TGCAGCGCCAACCACCGGGACAGGGGCCACACTGAAGCTTTCTTT.

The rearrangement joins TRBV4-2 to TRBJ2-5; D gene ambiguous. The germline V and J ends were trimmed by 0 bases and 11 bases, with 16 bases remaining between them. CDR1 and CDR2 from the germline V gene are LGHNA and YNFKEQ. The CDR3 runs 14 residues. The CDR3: CASSQETLSDEQYF. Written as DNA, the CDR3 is TGTGCCAGCAGCCAAGAAACTTTGAGTGATGAGCAGTACTTC.

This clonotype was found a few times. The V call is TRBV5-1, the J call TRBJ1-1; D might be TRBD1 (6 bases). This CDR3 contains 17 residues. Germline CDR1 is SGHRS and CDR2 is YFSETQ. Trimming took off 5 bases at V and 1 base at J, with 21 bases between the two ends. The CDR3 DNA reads TGCGCCAGCAGTCGGGTGGCAGGGGTTGGGGCGAACACTGAAGCTTTCTTT. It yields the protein CASSRVAGVGANTEAFF.

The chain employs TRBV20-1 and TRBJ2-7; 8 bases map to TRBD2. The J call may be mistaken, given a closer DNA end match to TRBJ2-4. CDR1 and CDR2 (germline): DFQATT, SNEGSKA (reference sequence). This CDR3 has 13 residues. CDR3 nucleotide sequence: TGCAGTGCTCCTCCAAGCGGGGGAGACATTCAGTACTTC. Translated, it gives CSAPPSGGDIQYF.

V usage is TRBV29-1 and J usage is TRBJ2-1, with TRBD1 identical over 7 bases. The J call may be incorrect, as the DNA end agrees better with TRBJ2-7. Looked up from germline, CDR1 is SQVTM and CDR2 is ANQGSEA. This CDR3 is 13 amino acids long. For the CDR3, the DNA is TGCAGCAGCCGGGACAGAGACTACAATGAGCAGTACTTC. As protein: CSSRDRDYNEQYF.

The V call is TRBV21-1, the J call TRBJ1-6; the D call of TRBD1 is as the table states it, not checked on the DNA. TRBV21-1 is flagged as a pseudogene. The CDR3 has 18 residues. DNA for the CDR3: TGTGCCAGCAGCAAAGGAGGCGCCCTAAGCTCCTATAATTCACCCCTCCACTTT. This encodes CASSKGGALSSYNSPLHF.

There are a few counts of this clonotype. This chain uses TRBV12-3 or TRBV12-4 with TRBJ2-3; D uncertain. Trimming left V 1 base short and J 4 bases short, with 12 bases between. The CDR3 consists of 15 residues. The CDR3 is CASSLGVSQPDTQYF. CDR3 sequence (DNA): TGTGCCAGCAGTTTAGGTGTATCACAGCCAGATACGCAGTATTTT.

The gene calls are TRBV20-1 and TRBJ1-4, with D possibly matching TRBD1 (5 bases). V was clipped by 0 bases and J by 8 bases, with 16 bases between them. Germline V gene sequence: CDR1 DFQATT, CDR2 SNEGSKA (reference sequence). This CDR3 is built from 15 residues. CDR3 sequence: CSARDGSGNGEKLFF. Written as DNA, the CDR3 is TGCAGTGCTAGAGATGGTTCAGGGAACGGGGAAAAACTGTTTTTT.

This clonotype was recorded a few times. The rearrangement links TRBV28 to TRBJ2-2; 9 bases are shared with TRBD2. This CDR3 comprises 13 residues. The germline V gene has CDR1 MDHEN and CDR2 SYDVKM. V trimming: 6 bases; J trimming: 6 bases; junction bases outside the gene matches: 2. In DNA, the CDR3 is TGTGCCAGCAGCTTAGCGGGGGCCGGGGAGCTGTTTTTT. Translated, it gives CASSLAGAGELFF.

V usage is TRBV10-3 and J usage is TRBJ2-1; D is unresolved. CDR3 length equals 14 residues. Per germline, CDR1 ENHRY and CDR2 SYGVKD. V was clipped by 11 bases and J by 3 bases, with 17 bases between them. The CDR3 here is CAHQASPGYNEQFF. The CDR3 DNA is TGTGCCCACCAAGCATCGCCAGGCTACAATGAGCAGTTCTTC.

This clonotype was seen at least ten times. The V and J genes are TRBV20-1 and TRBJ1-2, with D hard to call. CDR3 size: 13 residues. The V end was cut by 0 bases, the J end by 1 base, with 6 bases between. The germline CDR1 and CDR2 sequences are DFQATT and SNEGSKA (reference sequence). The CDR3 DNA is TGCAGTGCTAGAGATCCGGGTAACTATGGCTACACCTTC. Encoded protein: CSARDPGNYGYTF.

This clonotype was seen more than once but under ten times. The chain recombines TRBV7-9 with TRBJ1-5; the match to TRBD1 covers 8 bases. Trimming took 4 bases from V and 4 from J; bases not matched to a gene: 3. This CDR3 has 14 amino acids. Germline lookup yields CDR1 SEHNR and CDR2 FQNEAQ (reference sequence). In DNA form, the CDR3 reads TGTGCCAGCAGCTCGACAGGGGTAAATCAGCCCCAGCATTTT. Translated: CASSSTGVNQPQHF.

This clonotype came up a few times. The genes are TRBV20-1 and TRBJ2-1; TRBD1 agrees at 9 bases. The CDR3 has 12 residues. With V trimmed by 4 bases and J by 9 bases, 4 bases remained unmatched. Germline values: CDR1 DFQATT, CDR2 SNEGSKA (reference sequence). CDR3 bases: TGCAGTGCTACGGGGACAGGGACTGAGCAGTTCTTC. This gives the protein CSATGTGTEQFF.

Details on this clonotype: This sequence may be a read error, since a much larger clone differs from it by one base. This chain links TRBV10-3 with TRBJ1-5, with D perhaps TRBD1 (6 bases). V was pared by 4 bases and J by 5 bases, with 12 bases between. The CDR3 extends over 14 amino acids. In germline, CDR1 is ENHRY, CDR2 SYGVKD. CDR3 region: CAISGSNRDQPQHF. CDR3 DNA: TGTGCCATCAGTGGGTCGAACAGGGATCAGCCCCAGCATTTT.

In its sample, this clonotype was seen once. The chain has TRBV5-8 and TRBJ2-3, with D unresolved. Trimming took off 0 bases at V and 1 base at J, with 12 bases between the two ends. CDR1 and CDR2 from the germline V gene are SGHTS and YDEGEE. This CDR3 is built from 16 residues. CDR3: CASSLAAQPGTDTQYF. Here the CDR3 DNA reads TGTGCCAGCAGCTTGGCCGCTCAGCCTGGCACAGATACGCAGTATTTT.

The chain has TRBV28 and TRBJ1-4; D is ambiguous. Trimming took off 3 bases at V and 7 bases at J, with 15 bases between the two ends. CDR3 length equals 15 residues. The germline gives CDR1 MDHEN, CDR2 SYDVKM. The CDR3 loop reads CASSFVKGRGEKLFF. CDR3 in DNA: TGTGCCAGCAGTTTCGTCAAAGGGAGAGGTGAAAAACTGTTTTTT.

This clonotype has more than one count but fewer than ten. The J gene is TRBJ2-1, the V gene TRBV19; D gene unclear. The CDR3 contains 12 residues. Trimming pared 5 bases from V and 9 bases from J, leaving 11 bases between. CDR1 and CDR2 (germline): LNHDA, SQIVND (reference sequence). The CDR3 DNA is TGTGCCAGTAGTTTCCCCTCCGCTGAGCAGTTCTTC. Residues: CASSFPSAEQFF.

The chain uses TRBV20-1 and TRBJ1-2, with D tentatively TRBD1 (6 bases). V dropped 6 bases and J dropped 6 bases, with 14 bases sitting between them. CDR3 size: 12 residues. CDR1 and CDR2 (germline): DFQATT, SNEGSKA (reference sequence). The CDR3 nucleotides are TGCAGTGCCCGGGCCGGGGGGCATGGCTACACCTTC. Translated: CSARAGGHGYTF.

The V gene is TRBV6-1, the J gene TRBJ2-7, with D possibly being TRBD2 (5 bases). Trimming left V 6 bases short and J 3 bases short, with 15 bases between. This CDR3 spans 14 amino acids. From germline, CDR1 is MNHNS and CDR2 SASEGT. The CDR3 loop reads CASSPRGSLYEQYF. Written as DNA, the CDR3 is TGTGCCAGCAGCCCCCGGGGTTCTCTCTACGAGCAGTACTTC.

Here the CDR3 DNA reads TGCAGTGCTACCCTGTTTGGGCCCTCCTACGAGCAGTACTTC. It specifies CSATLFGPSYEQYF. The chain is built from TRBV20-1 and TRBJ2-1, with D hard to call. The J call may be faulty, since TRBJ2-7 better matches the DNA end. The CDR3 totals 14 residues. Germline CDR1 is DFQATT and CDR2 is SNEGSKA (reference sequence).

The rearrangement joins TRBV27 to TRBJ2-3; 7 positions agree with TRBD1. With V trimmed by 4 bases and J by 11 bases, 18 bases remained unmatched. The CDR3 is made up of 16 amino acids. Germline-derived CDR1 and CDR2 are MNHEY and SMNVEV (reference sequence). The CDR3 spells CASSSPPGQLKWVQYF. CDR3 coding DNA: TGTGCCAGCAGTTCCCCCCCGGGACAGTTAAAGTGGGTGCAGTATTTT.

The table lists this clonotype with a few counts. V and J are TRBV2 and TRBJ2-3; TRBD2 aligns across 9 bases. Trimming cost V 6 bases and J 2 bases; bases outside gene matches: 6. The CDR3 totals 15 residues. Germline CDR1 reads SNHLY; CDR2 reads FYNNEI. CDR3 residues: CASSALAGTTDTQYF. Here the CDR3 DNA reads TGTGCCAGCAGCGCCCTAGCGGGGACCACAGATACGCAGTATTTT.

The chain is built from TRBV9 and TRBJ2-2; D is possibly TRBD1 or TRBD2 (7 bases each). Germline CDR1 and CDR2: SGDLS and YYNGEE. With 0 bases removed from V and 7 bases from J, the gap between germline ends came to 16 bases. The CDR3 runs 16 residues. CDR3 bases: TGTGCCAGCAGCGTAGCTCTGGCAGGGGGGGACGGGGAGCTGTTTTTT. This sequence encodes CASSVALAGGDGELFF. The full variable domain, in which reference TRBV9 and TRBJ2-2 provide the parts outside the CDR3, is DSGVTQTPKHLITATGQRVTLRCSPRSGDLSVYWYQQSLDQGLQFLIQYYNGEERAKGNILERFSAQQFPDLHSELNLSSLELGDSALYFCASSVALAGGDGELFFGEGSRLTVL.

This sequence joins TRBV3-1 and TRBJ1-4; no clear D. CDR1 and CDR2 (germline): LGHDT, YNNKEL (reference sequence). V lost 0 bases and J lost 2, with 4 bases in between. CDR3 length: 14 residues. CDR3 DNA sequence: TGTGCCAGCAGCCAAGATTCGACTAATGAAAAACTGTTTTTT. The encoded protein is CASSQDSTNEKLFF.

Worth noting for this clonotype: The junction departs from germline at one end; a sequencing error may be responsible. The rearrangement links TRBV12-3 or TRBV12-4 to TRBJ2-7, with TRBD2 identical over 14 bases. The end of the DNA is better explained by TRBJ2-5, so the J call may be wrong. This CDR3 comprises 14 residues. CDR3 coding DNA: TGTGCCAACAGTCTCGGACTAGCGGGGGGGACCCAGTACTTC. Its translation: CANSLGLAGGTQYF.

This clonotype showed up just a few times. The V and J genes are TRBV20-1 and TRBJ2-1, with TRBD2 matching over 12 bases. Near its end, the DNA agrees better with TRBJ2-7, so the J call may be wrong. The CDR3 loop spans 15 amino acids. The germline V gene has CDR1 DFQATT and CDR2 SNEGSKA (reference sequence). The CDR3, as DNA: TGCAGTGCGCCGTTTGGACTAGCGGGGAACAATGAGCAGTACTTC. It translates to CSAPFGLAGNNEQYF.